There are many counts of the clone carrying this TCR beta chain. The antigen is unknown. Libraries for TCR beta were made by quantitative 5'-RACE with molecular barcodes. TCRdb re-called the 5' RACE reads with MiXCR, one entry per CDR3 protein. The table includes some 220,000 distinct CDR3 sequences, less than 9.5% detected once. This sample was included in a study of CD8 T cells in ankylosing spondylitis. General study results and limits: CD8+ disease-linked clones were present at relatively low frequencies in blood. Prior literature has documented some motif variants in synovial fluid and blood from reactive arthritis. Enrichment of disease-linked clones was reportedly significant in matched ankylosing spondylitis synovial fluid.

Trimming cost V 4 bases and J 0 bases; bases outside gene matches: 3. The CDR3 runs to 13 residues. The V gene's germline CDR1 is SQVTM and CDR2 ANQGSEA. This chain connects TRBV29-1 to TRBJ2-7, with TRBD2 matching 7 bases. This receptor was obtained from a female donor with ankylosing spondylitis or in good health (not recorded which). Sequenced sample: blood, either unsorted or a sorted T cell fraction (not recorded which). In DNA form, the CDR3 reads TGCAGCGTTGTGACTAGCTTCTCCTACGAGCAGTACTTC. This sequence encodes CSVVTSFSYEQYF.